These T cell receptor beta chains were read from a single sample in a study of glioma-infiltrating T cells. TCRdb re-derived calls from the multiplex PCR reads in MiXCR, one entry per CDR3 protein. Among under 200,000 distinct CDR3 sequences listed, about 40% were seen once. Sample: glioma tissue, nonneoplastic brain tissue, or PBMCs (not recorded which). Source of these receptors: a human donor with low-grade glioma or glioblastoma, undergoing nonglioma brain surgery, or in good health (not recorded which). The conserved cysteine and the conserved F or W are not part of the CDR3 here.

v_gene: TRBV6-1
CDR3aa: ASSDGGGRTGELF

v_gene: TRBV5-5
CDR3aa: ASSHTVTQETQY

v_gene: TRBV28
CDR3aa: ASSSTTPYGQY

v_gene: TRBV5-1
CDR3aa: ASNNGTRVSDTQY

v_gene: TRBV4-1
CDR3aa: ASSQIGTSGNDEQF

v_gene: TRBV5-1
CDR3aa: ASSLEDLQNTEAF

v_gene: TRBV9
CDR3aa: ASGVSDNSPLH

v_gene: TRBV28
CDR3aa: ASRPARDRFTGELF

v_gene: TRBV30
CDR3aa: AWNSGTVSTQPQH

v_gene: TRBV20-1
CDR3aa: SARDYQRDLTGELL

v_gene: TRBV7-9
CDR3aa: AGGESADTQY

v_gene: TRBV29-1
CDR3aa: SVEAGVTVNEQF

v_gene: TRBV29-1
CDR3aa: SVTLAGELQF

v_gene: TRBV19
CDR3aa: ASSIRPNGNIKY

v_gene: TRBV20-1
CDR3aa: SARGLPTGKNTGELF

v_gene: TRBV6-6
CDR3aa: ASSYRTGLGNEQF

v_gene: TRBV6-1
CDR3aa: ASSAGFGNTIY

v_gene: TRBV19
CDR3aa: ASTQDRGNYGYT

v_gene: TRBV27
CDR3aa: ASAVAPGQTQH

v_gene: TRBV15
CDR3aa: ATSSLQLAESSYNEQF

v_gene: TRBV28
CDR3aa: ASTQGVYEQY

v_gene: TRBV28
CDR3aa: ASSPDLHRGLTYRQY

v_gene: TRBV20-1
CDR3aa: SARGQGAGGFAEAF

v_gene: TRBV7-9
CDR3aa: ASSITGFQETQY

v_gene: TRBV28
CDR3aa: STRGEGAYEQY

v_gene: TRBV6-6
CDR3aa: ASSYSNTEAF

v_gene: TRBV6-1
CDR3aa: ASSEAGLVGETQY

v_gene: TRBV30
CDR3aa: AWGNTEAF

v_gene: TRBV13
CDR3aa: ASSSRTSGSTEQF

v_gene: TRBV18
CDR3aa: ASTAGDNEQY

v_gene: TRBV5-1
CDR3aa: ASSLQDNYGYT

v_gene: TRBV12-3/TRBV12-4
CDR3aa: ASSATGGIDGYT

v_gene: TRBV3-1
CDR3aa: ASSRGTGNKQF

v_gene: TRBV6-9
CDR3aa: ASSYGTVSRDKQY

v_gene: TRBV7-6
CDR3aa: ASSALGGGDTKY

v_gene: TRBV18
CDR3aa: ASSPTGVSDTQY

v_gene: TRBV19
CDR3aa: ASSIDSRNEQF

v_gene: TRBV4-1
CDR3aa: ASSQVINEQY

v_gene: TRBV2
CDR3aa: ASSEEDASTDTQY

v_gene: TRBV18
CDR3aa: ASQQGYEQY

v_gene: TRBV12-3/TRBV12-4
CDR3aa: ASSNPQGSAF

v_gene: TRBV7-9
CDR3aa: ASSLETVTSGYNEQF

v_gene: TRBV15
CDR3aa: ATSSGDYGYT

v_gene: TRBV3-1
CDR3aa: ASSPPGRSNTEAF

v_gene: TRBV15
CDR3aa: ATSRDLSGPYEQY

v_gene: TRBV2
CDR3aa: ASSELGGTYNGQF

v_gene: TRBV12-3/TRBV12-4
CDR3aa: ASSFGLGYEQY